These 17 T cell receptor beta chains originate from one sample sequenced in a study of blood T cell repertoires in COVID-19. The data were produced by immunoSEQ multiplex PCR, yet TCRdb's version contains in-frame clones alone and is incomplete. The data contain roughly 300,000 clones, approximately 81% of them singletons. Sequencing was done on a sample of peripheral blood. These receptors all come from a woman between 55 and 75 years old with active or convalescent COVID-19.

This chain joins TRBV11-2 and TRBJ1-6; 7 bases are shared with TRBD1. The CDR3 is 13 amino acids. Germline V lookup: CDR1 SGHAT, CDR2 FQNNGV. V shed 4 bases and J 12 bases; nucleotides not matched to a gene: 6. The CDR3 is CASSSDRMKPLHF. The DNA of the CDR3 is TGTGCCAGCAGCTCGGACAGGATGAAACCCCTCCACTTT.

This clone was seen more than once but under ten times. This chain joins TRBV7-9 and TRBJ1-1, with D unclear. V lost 3 bases and J 4 bases, leaving 15 bases between the germline ends. Germline CDR1 SEHNR, CDR2 FQNEAQ (reference sequence). The CDR3 sequence is 15 residues long. CDR3 sequence: CASSFSGGFGTEAFF. The CDR3 bases are TGTGCCAGCAGCTTTTCGGGCGGGTTTGGCACTGAAGCTTTCTTT.

J is TRBJ1-2 and V is TRBV5-6; D gene unclear. CDR3 length: 12 residues. From germline, CDR1 is SGHDT and CDR2 YYEEEE. Trimming took 5 bases from V and 7 from J, leaving 12 bases between them. The CDR3 region has the DNA TGTGCCAGCAGTTCTCTCGGGAGTGGCTACACCTTC. Its translation: CASSSLGSGYTF.

This clone was seen more than once but under ten times. This chain connects TRBV19 to TRBJ1-4; D may be TRBD1 (6 bases). Germline V gene sequence: CDR1 LNHDA, CDR2 SQIVND (reference sequence). V was cut by 6 bases and J by 3 bases, with 11 bases left in between. This CDR3 spans 14 amino acids. The CDR3 nucleotides are TGTGCCAGTAGGGACAGCCCAGCTAATGAAAAACTGTTTTTT. It encodes CASRDSPANEKLFF.

The chain carries TRBV6-5 and TRBJ1-5, with a weak D call TRBD1 (6 bases). From germline, CDR1 is MNHEY and CDR2 SVGAGI. The CDR3 is 15 amino acids. The V gene lost 7 bases and the J gene lost 1 base, with 14 bases spanning the gap. CDR3 protein: CASKYQDRSNQPQHF. The CDR3, as DNA: TGTGCCAGCAAATACCAAGACAGGAGCAATCAGCCCCAGCATTTT.

The chain couples TRBV14 to TRBJ2-2; D might be TRBD2 (5 bases). The ends were cut back, 4 bases at V and 3 bases at J, with 15 bases in the middle. Germline CDR1 is SGHDN and CDR2 is FVKESK. The CDR3 is 16 amino acids. The CDR3 region has the DNA TGTGCCAGCAGCCCTCTGGCGGGCGGATACACCGGGGAGCTGTTTTTT. It yields the protein CASSPLAGGYTGELFF.

The V call is TRBV27, the J call TRBJ1-1; 9 bases are shared with TRBD1. J lost 3 bases, V lost 5 bases, and 10 bases had no gene match. The CDR3 is made up of 16 amino acids. CDR1 and CDR2 from the germline V gene are MNHEY and SMNVEV (reference sequence). The DNA for the CDR3 is TGTGCCAGCAGTCCCGGGACAGGGTGGTTAGACACTGAAGCTTTCTTT. It yields the protein CASSPGTGWLDTEAFF.

The gene calls are TRBV5-1 and TRBJ2-4; perhaps TRBD1 as D (6 bases). With 3 bases removed from V and 8 bases from J, the gap between germline ends came to 12 bases. From germline, CDR1 is SGHRS and CDR2 YFSETQ. This CDR3 has 13 amino acids. CDR3 bases: TGCGCCAGCAGCTCGTTGGGACAAGACATTCAGTACTTC. Translated: CASSSLGQDIQYF.

The rearrangement uses TRBV6-5 and TRBJ2-7; no definite D call. The CDR3 spans 14 residues. Trimming shortened V by 7 bases and J by 0 bases, and 13 bases separated the two germline ends. Germline-derived CDR1 and CDR2 are MNHEY and SVGAGI. CDR3 nucleotides: TGTGCCAGCACCGCGCCCTCGAGCTCCTACGAGCAGTACTTC. Translated, it gives CASTAPSSSYEQYF.

In this sample, this clone turned up once. This rearrangement joins TRBV18 to TRBJ1-1, with D unclear. V was pared by 3 bases and J by 0 bases, with 5 bases between. This CDR3 region has 13 residues. The germline gives CDR1 KGHSH, CDR2 LQKENI. CDR3 sequence (DNA): TGTGCCAGCTCACCGTCAATGAACACTGAAGCTTTCTTT. Its translation: CASSPSMNTEAFF. The full variable domain, rest sourced from reference TRBV18 and TRBJ1-1, is NAGVMQNPRHLVRRRGQEARLRCSPMKGHSHVYWYRQLPEEGLKFMVYLQKENIIDESGMPKERFSAEFPKEGPSILRIQQVVRGDSAAYFCASSPSMNTEAFFGQGTRLTVV.

DNA for the CDR3: TGTGCCAGCAGTAGCCGCGGAGAGGGATCCTACGAGCAGTACTTC. Translating it yields CASSSRGEGSYEQYF. This chain connects TRBV6-5 to TRBJ2-7; TRBD2 might be the D (5 bases). Germline lookup yields CDR1 MNHEY and CDR2 SVGAGI. CDR3 size: 15 residues. V was shortened by 5 bases and J by 1 base, with 15 bases between the two germline ends.

The V call is TRBV10-3, the J call TRBJ2-3; maybe TRBD2 (6 bases). Germline CDR1 ENHRY, CDR2 SYGVKD. The CDR3 has 14 amino acids. V was clipped by 4 bases and J by 2 bases, with 10 bases between them. This chain's CDR3 is CAISGTSFTDTQYF. Written as DNA, the CDR3 is TGTGCCATCAGTGGTACTAGCTTCACAGATACGCAGTATTTT.

This clone turned up a few times. The chain couples TRBV7-8 to TRBJ1-4; maybe TRBD1 (6 bases). There are 14 residues in the CDR3. From germline, CDR1 is SGHVS and CDR2 FQNEAQ. V lost 5 bases to trimming and J lost 8 bases, with 15 bases between them. The CDR3 coding sequence is TGTGCCAGCAGCCGGACAGTATCAGAGGAAAAACTGTTTTTT. As protein: CASSRTVSEEKLFF.

V gene TRBV5-8 combines with J gene TRBJ1-4; D is unresolved. Germline CDR1 and CDR2: SGHTS and YDEGEE. This CDR3 has 14 amino acids. Between the trimmed V and J ends, which lost 4 bases and 4 bases, there was a span of 11 bases. This CDR3 is CASSAEFGNEKLFF. CDR3 bases: TGTGCCAGCAGCGCGGAGTTTGGTAATGAAAAACTGTTTTTT.

The rearrangement joins TRBV7-9 to TRBJ2-7, with D possibly matching TRBD2 (6 bases). V was cut by 10 bases and J by 12 bases, with 22 bases left in between. CDR1 and CDR2 (germline): SEHNR, FQNEAQ (reference sequence). The CDR3 covers 12 residues. The CDR3 reads CATTGWGESWYF. The DNA of the CDR3 is TGTGCCACCACGGGCTGGGGGGAAAGTTGGTACTTC.

This chain connects TRBV19 to TRBJ1-5; 7 bases match TRBD1. The V gene end was trimmed by 7 bases and the J gene end by 6 bases; junction bases not matched to a gene: 6. The CDR3 has 13 residues. CDR1 is LNHDA, CDR2 SQIVND, per germline (reference sequence). CDR3: CASKGQGGQPQHF. The CDR3 region has the DNA TGTGCCAGTAAGGGGCAGGGGGGTCAGCCCCAGCATTTT.

The genes are TRBV7-9 and TRBJ1-1, with 7 positions matching TRBD1. Trimming at V came to 5 bases and at J to 8 bases, leaving 5 bases not matched to a gene. There are 12 residues in the CDR3. CDR1 and CDR2 from the germline V gene are SEHNR and FQNEAQ (reference sequence). CDR3 nucleotide sequence: TGTGCCAGCAGCCTGAGGGACAGCGAAGCTTTCTTT. It translates to CASSLRDSEAFF.